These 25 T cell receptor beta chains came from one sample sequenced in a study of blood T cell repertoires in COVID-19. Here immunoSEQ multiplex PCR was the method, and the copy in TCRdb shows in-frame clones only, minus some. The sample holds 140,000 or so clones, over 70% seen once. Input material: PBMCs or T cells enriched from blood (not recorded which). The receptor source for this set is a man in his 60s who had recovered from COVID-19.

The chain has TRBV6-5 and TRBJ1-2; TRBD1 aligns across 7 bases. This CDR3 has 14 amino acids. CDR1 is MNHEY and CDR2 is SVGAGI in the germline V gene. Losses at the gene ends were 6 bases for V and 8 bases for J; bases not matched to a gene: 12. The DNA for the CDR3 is TGTGCCAGCAGCAAAAGGGGGCCTAAGGAAGGCTACACCTTC. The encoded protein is CASSKRGPKEGYTF.

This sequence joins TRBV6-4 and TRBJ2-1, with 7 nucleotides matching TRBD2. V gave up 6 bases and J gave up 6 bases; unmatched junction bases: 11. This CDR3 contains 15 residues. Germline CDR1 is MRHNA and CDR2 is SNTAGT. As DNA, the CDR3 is TGTGCCAGCAGCCCCGAGGACCGCGGGGGCAATGAGCAGTTCTTC. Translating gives CASSPEDRGGNEQFF.

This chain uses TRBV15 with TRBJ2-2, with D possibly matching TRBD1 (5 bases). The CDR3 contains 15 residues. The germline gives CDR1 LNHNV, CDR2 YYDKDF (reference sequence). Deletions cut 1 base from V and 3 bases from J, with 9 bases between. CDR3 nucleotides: TGTGCCACCAGCAGAGGGGGCCCGGACACCGGGGAGCTGTTTTTT. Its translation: CATSRGGPDTGELFF.

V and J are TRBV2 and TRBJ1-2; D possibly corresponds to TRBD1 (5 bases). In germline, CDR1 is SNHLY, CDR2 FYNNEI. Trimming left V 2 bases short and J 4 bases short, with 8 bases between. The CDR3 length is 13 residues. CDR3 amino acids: CASSERGFYGYTF. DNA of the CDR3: TGTGCCAGCAGTGAACGGGGGTTCTATGGCTACACCTTC.

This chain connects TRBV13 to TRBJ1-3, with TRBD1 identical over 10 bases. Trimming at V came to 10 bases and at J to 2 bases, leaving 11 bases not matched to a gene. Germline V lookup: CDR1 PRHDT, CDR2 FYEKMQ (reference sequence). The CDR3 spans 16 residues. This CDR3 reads CATQFRGQGAGNTIYF. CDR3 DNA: TGTGCCACCCAATTCCGAGGACAGGGGGCTGGAAACACCATATATTTT.

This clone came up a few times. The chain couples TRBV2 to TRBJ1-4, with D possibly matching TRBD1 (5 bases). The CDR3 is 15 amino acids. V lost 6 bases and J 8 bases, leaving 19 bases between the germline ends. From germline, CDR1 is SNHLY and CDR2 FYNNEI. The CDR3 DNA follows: TGTGCCAGCAGATACAGGACCGGGACTGGAGAAAAACTGTTTTTT. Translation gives CASRYRTGTGEKLFF.

CDR3 amino acids: CASSPLSGGTYNEQFF. The CDR3 nucleotides are TGTGCCAGCTCACCTCTTAGCGGGGGCACCTACAATGAGCAGTTCTTC. The chain recombines TRBV18 with TRBJ2-1; 9 bases align to TRBD2. The CDR3 has 16 amino acids. The V gene's germline CDR1 is KGHSH and CDR2 LQKENI. V lost 3 bases to trimming and J lost 2 bases; unmatched junction nucleotides: 5.

The CDR3 sequence is CASSRGLAGGYNEQFF. The CDR3 nucleotides read TGTGCCAGCAGCAGGGGACTAGCGGGGGGTTACAATGAGCAGTTCTTC. The chain links TRBV5-8 to TRBJ2-1, with TRBD2 identical over 15 bases. Germline V CDR1 and CDR2: SGHTS, YDEGEE. With 4 bases clipped from V and 4 bases from J, the junction kept 3 bases outside the gene matches. The CDR3 is 16 residues long.

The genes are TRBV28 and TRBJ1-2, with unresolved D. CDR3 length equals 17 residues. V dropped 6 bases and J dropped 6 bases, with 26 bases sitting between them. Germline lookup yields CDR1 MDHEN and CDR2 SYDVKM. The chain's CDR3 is CASRPPELTRAGNGYTF. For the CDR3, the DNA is TGTGCCAGCAGACCCCCGGAACTTACACGGGCCGGGAATGGCTACACCTTC.

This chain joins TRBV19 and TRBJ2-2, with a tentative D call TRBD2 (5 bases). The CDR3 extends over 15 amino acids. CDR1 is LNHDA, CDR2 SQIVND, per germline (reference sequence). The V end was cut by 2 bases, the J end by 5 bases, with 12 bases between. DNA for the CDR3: TGTGCCAGTAGTATATTGGCTTCGGGAACCGGGGAGCTGTTTTTT. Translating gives CASSILASGTGELFF.

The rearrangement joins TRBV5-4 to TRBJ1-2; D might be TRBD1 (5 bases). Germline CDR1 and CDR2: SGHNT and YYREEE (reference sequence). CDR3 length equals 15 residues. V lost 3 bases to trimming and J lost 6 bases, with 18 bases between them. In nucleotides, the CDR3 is TGTGCCAGCAGCTCTTCGGGCAGGGCTGATAATGGCTACACCTTC. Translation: CASSSSGRADNGYTF.

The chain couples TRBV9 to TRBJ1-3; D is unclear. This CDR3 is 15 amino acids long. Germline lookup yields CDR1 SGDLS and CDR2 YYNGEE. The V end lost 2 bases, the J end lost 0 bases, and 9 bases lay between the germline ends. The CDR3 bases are TGTGCCAGCAGCGTCTCGAGCAACTCTGGAAACACCATATATTTT. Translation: CASSVSSNSGNTIYF.

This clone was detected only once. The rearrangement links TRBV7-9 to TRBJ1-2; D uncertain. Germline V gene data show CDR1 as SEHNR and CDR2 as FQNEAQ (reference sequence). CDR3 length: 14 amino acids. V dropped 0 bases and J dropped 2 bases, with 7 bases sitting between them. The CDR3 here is CASSLASPNYGYTF. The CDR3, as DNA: TGTGCCAGCAGCTTAGCCAGTCCCAACTATGGCTACACCTTC.

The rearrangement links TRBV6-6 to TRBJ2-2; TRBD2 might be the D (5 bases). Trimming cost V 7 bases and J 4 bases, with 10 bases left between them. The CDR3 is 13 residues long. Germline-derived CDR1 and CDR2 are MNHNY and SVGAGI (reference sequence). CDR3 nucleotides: TGTGCCAGCATCGGACTCTCCACCGGGGAGCTGTTTTTT. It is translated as CASIGLSTGELFF.

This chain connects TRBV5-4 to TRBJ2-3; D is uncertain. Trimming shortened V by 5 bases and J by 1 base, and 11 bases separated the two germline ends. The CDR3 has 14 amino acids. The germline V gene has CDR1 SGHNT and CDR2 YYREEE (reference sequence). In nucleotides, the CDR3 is TGTGCCAGCAGTTATATTACAGGCACAGATACGCAGTATTTT. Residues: CASSYITGTDTQYF.

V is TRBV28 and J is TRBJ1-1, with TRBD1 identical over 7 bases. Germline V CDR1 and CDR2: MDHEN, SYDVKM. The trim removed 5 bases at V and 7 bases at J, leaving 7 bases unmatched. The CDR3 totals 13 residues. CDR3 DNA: TGTGCCAGCAGTAGGAGGGGGCGGTTTGAAGCTTTCTTT. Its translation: CASSRRGRFEAFF.

The CDR3 sequence: CATADRSSGNTIYF. CDR3 sequence (DNA): TGTGCCACCGCGGACAGGAGCTCTGGAAACACCATATATTTT. The gene calls are TRBV6-5 and TRBJ1-3, with TRBD1 identical over 7 bases. This CDR3 contains 14 residues. The junction had 6 bases not matched to a gene; V was cut back by 10 bases and J by 0 bases. CDR1 MNHEY and CDR2 SVGAGI come from the germline V gene.

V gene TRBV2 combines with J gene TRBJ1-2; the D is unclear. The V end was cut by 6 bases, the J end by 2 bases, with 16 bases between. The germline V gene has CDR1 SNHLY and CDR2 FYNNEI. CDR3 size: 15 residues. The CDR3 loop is CASSGLGGKNYGYTF. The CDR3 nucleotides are TGTGCCAGCAGCGGTTTGGGCGGGAAAAACTATGGCTACACCTTC.

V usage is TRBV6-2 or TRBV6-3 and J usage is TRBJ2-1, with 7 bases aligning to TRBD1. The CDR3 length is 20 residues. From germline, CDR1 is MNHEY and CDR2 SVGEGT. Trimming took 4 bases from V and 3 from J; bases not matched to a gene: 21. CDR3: CASSSPPVPGQPGNYNEQFF. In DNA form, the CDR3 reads TGTGCCAGCAGTTCCCCTCCAGTCCCGGGACAGCCAGGAAACTACAATGAGCAGTTCTTC.

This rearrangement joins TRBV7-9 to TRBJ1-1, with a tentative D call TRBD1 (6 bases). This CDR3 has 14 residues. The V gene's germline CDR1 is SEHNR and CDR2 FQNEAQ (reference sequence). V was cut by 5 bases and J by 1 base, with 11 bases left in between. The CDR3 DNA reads TGTGCCAGCAGCAACGGACAGCCGAACACTGAAGCTTTCTTT. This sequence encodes CASSNGQPNTEAFF.

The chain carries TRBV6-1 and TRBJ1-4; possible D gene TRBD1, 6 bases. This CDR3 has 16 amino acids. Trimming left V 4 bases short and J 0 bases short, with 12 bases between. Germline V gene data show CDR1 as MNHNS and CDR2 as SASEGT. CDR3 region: CASSATGTATNEKLFF. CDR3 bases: TGTGCCAGCAGTGCCACAGGGACGGCAACTAATGAAAAACTGTTTTTT.

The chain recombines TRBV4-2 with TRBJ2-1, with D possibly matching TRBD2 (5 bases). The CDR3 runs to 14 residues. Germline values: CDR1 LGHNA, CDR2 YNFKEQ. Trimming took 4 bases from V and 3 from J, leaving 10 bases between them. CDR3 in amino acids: CASSPAGDYNEQFF. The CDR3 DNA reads TGTGCCAGCAGCCCCGCCGGGGACTACAATGAGCAGTTCTTC.

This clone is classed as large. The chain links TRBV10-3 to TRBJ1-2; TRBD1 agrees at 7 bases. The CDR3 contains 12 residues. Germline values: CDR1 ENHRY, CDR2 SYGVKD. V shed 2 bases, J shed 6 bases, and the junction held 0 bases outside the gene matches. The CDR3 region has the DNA TGTGCCATCAGTGAGGGACAGGATGGCTACACCTTC. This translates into CAISEGQDGYTF.

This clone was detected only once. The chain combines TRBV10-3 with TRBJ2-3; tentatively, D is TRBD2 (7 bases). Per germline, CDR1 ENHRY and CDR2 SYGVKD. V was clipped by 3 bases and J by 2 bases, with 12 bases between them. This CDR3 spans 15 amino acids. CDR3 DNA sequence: TGTGCCATCAGTGAAGGGGGAGGGTTCACAGATACGCAGTATTTT. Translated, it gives CAISEGGGFTDTQYF.

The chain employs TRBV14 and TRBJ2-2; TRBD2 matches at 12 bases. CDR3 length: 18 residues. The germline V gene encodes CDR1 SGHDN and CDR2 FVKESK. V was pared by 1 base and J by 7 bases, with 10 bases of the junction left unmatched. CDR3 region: CASSQGGRLAGVGGELFF. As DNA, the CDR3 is TGTGCCAGCAGCCAAGGGGGGAGACTAGCGGGAGTTGGCGGGGAGCTGTTTTTT.